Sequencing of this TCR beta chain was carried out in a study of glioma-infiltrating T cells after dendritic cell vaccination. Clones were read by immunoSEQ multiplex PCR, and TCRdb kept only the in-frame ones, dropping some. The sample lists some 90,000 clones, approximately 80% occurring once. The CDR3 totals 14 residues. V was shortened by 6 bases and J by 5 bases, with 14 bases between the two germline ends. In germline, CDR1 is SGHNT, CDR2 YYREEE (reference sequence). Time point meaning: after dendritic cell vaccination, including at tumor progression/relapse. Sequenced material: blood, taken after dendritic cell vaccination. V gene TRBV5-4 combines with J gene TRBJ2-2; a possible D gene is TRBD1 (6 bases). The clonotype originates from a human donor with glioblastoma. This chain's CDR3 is CASKSGQGTGELFF. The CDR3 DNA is TGTGCCAGCAAAAGTGGCCAGGGGACCGGGGAGCTGTTTTTT.